These 18 T cell receptor beta chains originate from one sample sequenced in a study of T cells in women clearing cervical HPV infection (dated by TCRdb to the late 2010s). Libraries were prepared through the immunoSEQ multiplex PCR assay. In TCRdb, the immuneACCESS table is reduced to in-frame sequences with V and J assigned. These tables do not hold every clone; where another copy was compared, an unresolved V gene accounts for under half, and the others remain unexplained. The sample has approximately 40,000 clones on record. About 8% of the sample rests with the top ten. Sequencing used blood buffy coat. These receptor sequences come from a woman between 18 and 70 years old with a cervical HPV16 infection that either progressed to CIN3+ or cleared (not recorded which).

As for this clone: The read stops 3 residues short of the end of the CDR3; the missing end is completed from the germline J gene. The V and J genes are TRBV20-1 and TRBJ1-4; the D gene is possibly TRBD1 (6 bases). Trimming left V 5 bases short and J 4 bases short, with 11 bases between. The CDR3 has 13 amino acids. Germline V gives CDR1 DFQATT, CDR2 SNEGSKA (reference sequence). CDR3 DNA, as far as it was read: TGCAGTGCTTCGTGGGACATTAATGAAAAA. Its protein product is CSASWDINEK. The full CDR3 protein reads CSASWDINEKLFF.

Of note for this clone: The read terminates 3 residues before the CDR3 end, so the remaining end is supplied by the germline J gene. The rearrangement joins TRBV6-1 to TRBJ2-5; 10 nucleotides align to TRBD1. The germline gives CDR1 MNHNS, CDR2 SASEGT. The CDR3 totals 15 residues. J gave up 4 bases and V 4 bases, and 6 bases lay outside the gene matches. The covered CDR3 bases are TGTGCCAGCAGTGCCACCGGGACAGGGGCAGAGACC. Translating gives CASSATGTGAET. The entire CDR3 protein reads CASSATGTGAETQYF.

The CDR3 loop is CASSPYPRTGDNEQFF. The CDR3 DNA, read in part, is TGTGCCAGTAGTCCCTACCCACGGACAGGGGACAATGAG. The chain is built from TRBV19 and TRBJ2-1; the match to TRBD1 covers 9 bases. The missing CDR3 end, 3 residues past where the read stops, is filled in from the germline J gene. Losses at the gene ends were 5 bases for V and 5 bases for J; bases not matched to a gene: 10. Germline CDR1 reads LNHDA; CDR2 reads SQIVND (reference sequence). This CDR3 spans 16 amino acids.

Note on this clone: The read is 3 residues too short to cover the CDR3 end, so that end is filled in from the germline J gene. V is TRBV13 and J is TRBJ2-7; D might be TRBD2 (6 bases). CDR1 is PRHDT and CDR2 is FYEKMQ in the germline V gene (reference sequence). V was cut by 0 bases and J by 5 bases, with 14 bases left in between. This CDR3 comprises 15 residues. CDR3 bases read: TGTGCCAGCAGCTTAGGTGCGGGATTGCAGGACGAG. This sequence encodes CASSLGAGLQDE. The entire CDR3 protein is CASSLGAGLQDEQYF.

Worth noting for this clone: The read falls 3 residues short of the CDR3 end, and the missing part is taken from the germline J gene. The chain links TRBV2 to TRBJ2-3; the match to TRBD1 covers 8 bases. V lost 6 bases to trimming and J lost 2 bases; unmatched junction nucleotides: 13. Germline loops: CDR1 SNHLY, CDR2 FYNNEI. The CDR3 covers 17 residues. The CDR3 sequence: CASRHGPGQGDTDTQYF. The CDR3 DNA, read in part, is TGTGCCAGCAGGCACGGCCCTGGACAGGGTGACACAGATACG. Combining the CDR3 with reference TRBV2 and TRBJ2-3 gives the whole variable domain EPEVTQTPSHQVTQMGQEVILRCVPISNHLYFYWYRQILGQKVEFLVSFYNNEISEKSEIFDDQFSVERPDGSNFTLKIRSTKLEDSAMYFCASRHGPGQGDTDTQYFGPGTRLTVL.

A remark on this clone: The read comes to an end 3 residues before the CDR3 does, leaving the germline J gene to fill in the end. This sequence joins TRBV5-1 and TRBJ1-1; TRBD1 is a possible D gene (6 bases). V shed 5 bases and J shed 5 bases, with 16 bases lying between them. Germline CDR1 reads SGHRS; CDR2 reads YFSETQ. This CDR3 has 14 residues. The CDR3 protein is CASSLQGRETEAFF. CDR3 DNA, as far as it was read: TGCGCCAGCAGTTTACAGGGAAGGGAAACTGAA.

In regard to this clone: The observed sequence ends 3 residues before the CDR3 terminus, with the missing tail filled in from the germline J gene. The rearrangement uses TRBV7-9 and TRBJ2-7, with 7 positions matching TRBD1. Trimming cost V 0 bases and J 4 bases; bases outside gene matches: 3. The CDR3 runs to 14 residues. In germline, CDR1 is SEHNR, CDR2 FQNEAQ (reference sequence). The CDR3 DNA, read in part, is TGTGCCAGCAGCTTAGCTGTCAGGGGGTACGAG. The encoded protein is CASSLAVRGYE. The CDR3 reads in full as CASSLAVRGYEQYF. The variable domain in full, completed from reference TRBV7-9 and TRBJ2-7, reads DTGVSQNPRHKITKRGQNVTFRCDPISEHNRLYWYRQTLGQGPEFLTYFQNEAQLEKSRLLSDRFSAERPKGSFSTLEIQRTEQGDSAMYLCASSLAVRGYEQYFGPGTRLTVT.

Remarks on this clone: Coverage ceases 3 residues before the CDR3 finishes, and the germline J gene fills in the end. V gene TRBV20-1 combines with J gene TRBJ2-2; TRBD2 is a possible D gene (7 bases). The V gene's germline CDR1 is DFQATT and CDR2 SNEGSKA (reference sequence). The CDR3 has 16 residues. The germline V and J ends were trimmed by 0 bases and 3 bases, with 14 bases remaining between them. CDR3 sequence: CSAREGGRVYTGELFF. The CDR3 bases that were read are TGCAGTGCTAGAGAGGGGGGGCGGGTGTACACCGGGGAG.

Concerning this clone: Coverage ceases 3 residues before the CDR3 finishes, and the germline J gene fills in the end. V and J are TRBV12-3 or TRBV12-4 and TRBJ2-1; 9 bases match TRBD1. V was clipped by 8 bases and J by 5 bases; unmatched bases: 10. This CDR3 is built from 15 residues. Partial CDR3 DNA: TGTGCCAGCGGAGTGGGGACAGGGTGGGACAATGAG. Its translation: CASGVGTGWDNE. The full CDR3 reads CASGVGTGWDNEQFF.

As regards this clone: The sequenced fragment ends 3 residues before the CDR3 boundary, so the rest is inferred from the germline J gene. V usage is TRBV3-1 (or the pseudogene TRBV3-2) and J usage is TRBJ2-1; maybe TRBD1 (5 bases). The CDR3 has 13 amino acids. V gave up 3 bases and J gave up 9 bases, with 12 bases separating them. Germline values: CDR1 LGHDT, CDR2 YNNKEL (reference sequence). Incomplete CDR3 DNA: TGTGCCAGCAGCCAGACCCAGGGTGGTGAG. Translated, it gives CASSQTQGGE. The CDR3 in its entirety is CASSQTQGGEQFF.

Remarks on this clone: The read gets to within 3 residues of the CDR3 end, and the germline J gene fills in the rest. This chain links TRBV5-6 with TRBJ1-2; perhaps TRBD1 as D (5 bases). The CDR3 runs to 14 residues. Germline V gives CDR1 SGHDT, CDR2 YYEEEE. The CDR3 bases that were read are TGTGCCAGCAGCTTACGACAGACCGCTAAAGGC. Translated, it gives CASSLRQTAKG. The entire CDR3 is CASSLRQTAKGYTF.

With respect to this clone: Read data end 3 residues before the CDR3 end; the end is taken from the germline J gene. J is TRBJ2-1 and V is TRBV19; D not certain. The CDR3 is 16 amino acids. Per the germline V gene, CDR1 is LNHDA and CDR2 is SQIVND (reference sequence). Deletions cut 3 bases from V and 8 bases from J, with 20 bases between. CDR3: CASSIVHSVLLDEQFF. The CDR3 bases that were read are TGTGCCAGTAGTATCGTCCATTCGGTGCTCCTCGATGAG. The complete variable domain, with remaining parts taken from reference TRBV19 and TRBJ2-1, reads DGGITQSPKYLFRKEGQNVTLSCEQNLNHDAMYWYRQDPGQGLRLIYYSQIVNDFQKGDIAEGYSVSREKKESFPLTVTSAQKNPTAFYLCASSIVHSVLLDEQFFGPGTRLTVL.

With regard to this clone: The CDR3 end is not reached by the read, which stops 3 residues before it; the germline J gene fills it in. The rearrangement joins TRBV20-1 to TRBJ2-1; 10 nucleotides match TRBD2. The CDR3 spans 17 residues. J gave up 8 bases and V 3 bases, and 16 bases lay outside the gene matches. Germline V gene lookup returns CDR1 DFQATT and CDR2 SNEGSKA (reference sequence). CDR3 amino acids: CSARILISGGASHEQFF. CDR3 bases read: TGCAGTGCTAGGATACTAATAAGCGGGGGGGCCAGCCATGAG.

In regard to this clone: The read finishes 3 residues shy of the CDR3 end, and the germline J gene is used to complete it. This rearrangement joins TRBV18 to TRBJ2-7; 8 bases agree with TRBD2. Germline-derived CDR1 and CDR2 are KGHSH and LQKENI. The CDR3 extends over 13 amino acids. Trimming removed 6 bases from V and 4 bases from J; junction bases left unmatched: 5. The sequenced part of the CDR3 DNA is TGTGCCAGCTCCCGGGGGGGGCCGTACGAG. Protein sequence: CASSRGGPYE. The full CDR3 protein is CASSRGGPYEQYF.

About this clone: The read falls 3 residues short of the CDR3 end, and the missing part is taken from the germline J gene. The chain joins TRBV5-1 to TRBJ2-1; TRBD2 matches 8 bases. With 4 bases clipped from V and 4 bases from J, the junction kept 13 bases outside the gene matches. Germline CDR1 SGHRS, CDR2 YFSETQ. The CDR3 extends over 17 amino acids. Partial CDR3 DNA: TGCGCCAGCAGCGACGGACTAGCTGGTAAATTTTACAATGAG. Translating it yields CASSDGLAGKFYNE. The whole CDR3 sequence is CASSDGLAGKFYNEQFF.

Worth noting for this clone: The read ends 3 residues early relative to the CDR3; the germline J gene fills the gap. This sequence joins TRBV6-1 and TRBJ1-2; D is possibly TRBD1 (5 bases). Germline assignment: CDR1 MNHNS and CDR2 SASEGT. The CDR3 consists of 14 residues. The V end lost 4 bases, the J end lost 5 bases, and 14 bases lay between the germline ends. CDR3 amino acids: CASSATESAYGYTF. The DNA read from the CDR3 is TGTGCCAGCAGTGCGACAGAATCGGCGTATGGC.

Note on this clone: The read ends 3 residues before the CDR3 terminus; that terminus is restored from the germline J gene. The chain couples TRBV7-9 to TRBJ2-7; TRBD2 aligns across 12 bases. Per germline, CDR1 SEHNR and CDR2 FQNEAQ (reference sequence). Germline trimming cut 5 bases from V and 4 bases from J; bases unmatched to any gene: 6. The CDR3 is 15 amino acids. The CDR3 bases that were read are TGTGCCAGCAGCCCAACTAGCGGGAGGATTTACGAG. This codes for CASSPTSGRIYE. The whole CDR3 reads CASSPTSGRIYEQYF.

For this clone: The CDR3 end is not reached by the read, which stops 3 residues before it; the germline J gene fills it in. This rearrangement joins TRBV2 to TRBJ2-7; D might be TRBD2 (6 bases). This CDR3 comprises 15 residues. CDR1 and CDR2 from the germline V gene are SNHLY and FYNNEI. V lost 2 bases to trimming and J lost 0 bases, with 11 bases between them. The sequenced CDR3 bases are TGTGCCAGCAGTGAAATTAGCGGAGCCTCCTACGAG. This gives the protein CASSEISGASYE. Given in full, the CDR3 is CASSEISGASYEQYF.